This T cell receptor beta chain derives from a study of cytomegalovirus exposure and HLA in healthy donors. The V gene end was trimmed by 0 bases and the J gene end by 3 bases; junction bases not matched to a gene: 6. The CDR3 is made up of 16 amino acids. CDR1 and CDR2 (germline): LNHDA, SQIVND (reference sequence). Notes on the study in general: The classifier was said to identify cytomegalovirus status with high specificity and sensitivity. Cytomegalovirus-associated TCR beta chains were listed, numbering some 170. That first-cohort TCR clusters tended to co-occur in the roughly 130 validation repertoires was found in a later analysis.

The protocol was immunoSEQ multiplex PCR, while the TCRdb copy is restricted to in-frame clones and leaves out a portion. The sample holds about 350,000 clones; about 90% are singletons and the top ten take 1.2%. Notes on this clone: Its antigen is currently unknown.

The genes are TRBV19 and TRBJ2-7, with 9 bases matching TRBD2. The clonotype comes from a woman aged 25 to 39 in good health and CMV-seropositive. Sequenced input: PBMCs. The chain's CDR3 is CASSIEWRGGFYEQYF. CDR3 sequence (DNA): TGTGCCAGTAGTATAGAGTGGCGGGGGGGATTCTACGAGCAGTACTTC.